The sequence of this T cell receptor beta chain was determined in a study of STAT5B mutations in CD4+ large granular lymphocyte leukemia. Sequenced by immunoSEQ multiplex PCR; TCRdb stores in-frame clones only, minus some. The profile shows 2,000 to 2,500 clones, 60% to 85% of them singletons. CDR3 length: 16 amino acids. Germline V lookup: CDR1 MNHNY, CDR2 SVGAGI (reference sequence). Trimming took 6 bases from V and 2 from J; bases not matched to a gene: 8. The sample comprised PBMCs. V is TRBV6-6 and J is TRBJ1-2, with 11 bases matching TRBD1. The TCR sequence derives from a woman aged 70-85 years with CD4+ T-cell large granular lymphocyte leukemia. CDR3 residues: CASSYRDRGENYGYTF. CDR3 DNA: TGTGCCAGCAGCTACCGGGACAGGGGGGAAAACTATGGCTACACCTTC.